The clone carrying this T cell receptor beta chain has at least ten counts. V was shortened by 3 bases and J by 1 base, with 10 bases between the two germline ends. This CDR3 contains 15 residues. Looked up from germline, CDR1 is KGHSH and CDR2 is LQKENI. TCRdb called the 5' RACE reads again in MiXCR, with one record for every CDR3 protein. The table has 70,000 or so distinct CDR3 sequences, 9% to 15% seen once; the top ten hold 3.9%. This sample was taken from a study of early T cells in non-severe SARS-CoV-2 infection. The chain couples TRBV18 to TRBJ1-5; no clear D gene. The material sequenced was whole blood. This TCR came from an adult who was a healthcare worker with PCR-confirmed SARS-CoV-2 infection or an uninfected control (not recorded which). Here the CDR3 reads CASSPATGSNQPQHF. CDR3 coding DNA: TGTGCCAGCTCACCCGCGACGGGGAGCAATCAGCCCCAGCATTTT. Complete variable domain (other parts from reference TRBV18 and TRBJ1-5): NAGVMQNPRHLVRRRGQEARLRCSPMKGHSHVYWYRQLPEEGLKFMVYLQKENIIDESGMPKERFSAEFPKEGPSILRIQQVVRGDSAAYFCASSPATGSNQPQHFGDGTRLSIL.